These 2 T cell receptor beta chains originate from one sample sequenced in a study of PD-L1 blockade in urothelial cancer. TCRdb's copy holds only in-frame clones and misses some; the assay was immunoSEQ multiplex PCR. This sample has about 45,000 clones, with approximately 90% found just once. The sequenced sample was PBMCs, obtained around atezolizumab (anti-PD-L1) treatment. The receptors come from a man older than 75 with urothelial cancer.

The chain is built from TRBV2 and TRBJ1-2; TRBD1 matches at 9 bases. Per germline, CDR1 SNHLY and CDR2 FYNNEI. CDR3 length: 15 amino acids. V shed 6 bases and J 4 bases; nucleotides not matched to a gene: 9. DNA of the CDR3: TGTGCCAGCAGAAGGGGACAGGGCCTCCTCTATGGCTACACCTTC. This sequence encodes CASRRGQGLLYGYTF.

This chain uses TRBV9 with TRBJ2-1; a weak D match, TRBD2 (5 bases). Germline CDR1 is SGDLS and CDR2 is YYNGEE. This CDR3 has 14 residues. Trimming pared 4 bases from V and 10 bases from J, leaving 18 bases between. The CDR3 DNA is TGTGCCAGCAGCCCTCGGGCCGACTACGGGGAGCAGTTCTTC. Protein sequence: CASSPRADYGEQFF. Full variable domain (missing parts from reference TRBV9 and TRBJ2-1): DSGVTQTPKHLITATGQRVTLRCSPRSGDLSVYWYQQSLDQGLQFLIQYYNGEERAKGNILERFSAQQFPDLHSELNLSSLELGDSALYFCASSPRADYGEQFFGPGTRLTVL.